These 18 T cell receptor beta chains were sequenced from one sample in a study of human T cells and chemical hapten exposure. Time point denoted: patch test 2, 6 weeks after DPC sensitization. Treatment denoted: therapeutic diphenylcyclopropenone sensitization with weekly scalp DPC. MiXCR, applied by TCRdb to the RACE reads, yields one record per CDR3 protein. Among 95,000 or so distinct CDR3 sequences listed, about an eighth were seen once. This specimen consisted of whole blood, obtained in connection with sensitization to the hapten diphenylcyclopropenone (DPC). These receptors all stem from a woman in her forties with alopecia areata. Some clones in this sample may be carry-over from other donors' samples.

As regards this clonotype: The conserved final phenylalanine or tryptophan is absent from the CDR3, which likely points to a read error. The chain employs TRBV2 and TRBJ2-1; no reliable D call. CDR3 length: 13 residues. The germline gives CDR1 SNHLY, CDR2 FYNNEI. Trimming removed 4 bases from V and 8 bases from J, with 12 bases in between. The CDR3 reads CASSVARDDEQFY. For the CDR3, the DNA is TGTGCCAGCAGTGTTGCCCGTGACGATGAGCAGTTCTAC.

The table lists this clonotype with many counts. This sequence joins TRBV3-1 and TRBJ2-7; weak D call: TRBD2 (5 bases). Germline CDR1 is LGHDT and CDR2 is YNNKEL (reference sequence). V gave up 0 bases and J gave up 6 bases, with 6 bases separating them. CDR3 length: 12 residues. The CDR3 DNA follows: TGTGCCAGCAGCCAAGATCGGGGCGAGCAGTACTTC. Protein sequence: CASSQDRGEQYF.

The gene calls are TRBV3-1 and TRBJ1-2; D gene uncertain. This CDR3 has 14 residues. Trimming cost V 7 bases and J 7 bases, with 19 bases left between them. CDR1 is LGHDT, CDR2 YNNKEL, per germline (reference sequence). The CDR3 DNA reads TGTGCCAGCACCCAGGCGGACTCGAGAGGTGGCTACACCTTC. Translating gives CASTQADSRGGYTF. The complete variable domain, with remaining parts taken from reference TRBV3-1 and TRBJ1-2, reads DTAVSQTPKYLVTQMGNDKSIKCEQNLGHDTMYWYKQDSKKFLKIMFSYNNKELIINETVPNRFSPKSPDKAHLNLHINSLELGDSAVYFCASTQADSRGGYTFGSGTRLTVV.

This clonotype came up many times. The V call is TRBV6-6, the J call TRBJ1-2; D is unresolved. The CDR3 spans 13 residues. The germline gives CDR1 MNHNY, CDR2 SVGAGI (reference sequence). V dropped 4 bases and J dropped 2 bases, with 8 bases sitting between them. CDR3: CASSSIQNYGYTF. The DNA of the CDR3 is TGTGCCAGCAGTTCCATACAGAACTATGGCTACACCTTC.

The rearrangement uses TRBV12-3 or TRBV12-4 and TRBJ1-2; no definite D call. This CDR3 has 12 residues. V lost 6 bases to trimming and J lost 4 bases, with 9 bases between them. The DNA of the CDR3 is TGTGCCAGCAGCTACGGGCCCTATGGCTACACCTTC. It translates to CASSYGPYGYTF.

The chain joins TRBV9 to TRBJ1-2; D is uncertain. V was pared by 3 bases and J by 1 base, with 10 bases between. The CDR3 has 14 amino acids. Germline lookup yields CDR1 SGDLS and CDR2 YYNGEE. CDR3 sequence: CASSGHAGNYGYTF. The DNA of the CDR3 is TGTGCCAGCAGCGGACATGCCGGTAACTATGGCTACACCTTC.

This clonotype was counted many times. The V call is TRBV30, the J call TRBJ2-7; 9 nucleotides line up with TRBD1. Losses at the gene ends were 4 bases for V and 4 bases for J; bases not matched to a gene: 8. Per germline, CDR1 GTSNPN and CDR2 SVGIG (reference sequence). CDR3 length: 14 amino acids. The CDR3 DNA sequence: TGTGCCTGGACCCTGACAGGGGGAGGGTACGAGCAGTACTTC. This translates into CAWTLTGGGYEQYF.

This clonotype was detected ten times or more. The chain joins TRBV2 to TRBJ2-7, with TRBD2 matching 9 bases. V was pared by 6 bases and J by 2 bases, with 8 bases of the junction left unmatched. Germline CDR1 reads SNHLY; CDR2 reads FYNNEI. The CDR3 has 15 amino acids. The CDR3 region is CASRPLASGAYEQYF. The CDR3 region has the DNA TGTGCCAGCAGACCCCTTGCTAGCGGGGCCTACGAGCAGTACTTC.

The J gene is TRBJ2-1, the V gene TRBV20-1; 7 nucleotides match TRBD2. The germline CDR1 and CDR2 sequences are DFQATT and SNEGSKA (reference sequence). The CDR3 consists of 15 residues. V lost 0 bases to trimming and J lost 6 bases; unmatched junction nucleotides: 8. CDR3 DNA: TGCAGTGCTAGAGATCCGGGAGGAACAAGCAATGAGCAGTTCTTC. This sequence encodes CSARDPGGTSNEQFF.

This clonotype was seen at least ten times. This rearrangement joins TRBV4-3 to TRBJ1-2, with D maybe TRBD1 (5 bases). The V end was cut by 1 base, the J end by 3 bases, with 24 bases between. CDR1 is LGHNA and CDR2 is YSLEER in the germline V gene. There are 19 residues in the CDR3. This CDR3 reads CASSQAIGRQTTRDYGYTF. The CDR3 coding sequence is TGCGCCAGCAGCCAAGCTATTGGGCGACAGACAACACGAGACTATGGCTACACCTTC.

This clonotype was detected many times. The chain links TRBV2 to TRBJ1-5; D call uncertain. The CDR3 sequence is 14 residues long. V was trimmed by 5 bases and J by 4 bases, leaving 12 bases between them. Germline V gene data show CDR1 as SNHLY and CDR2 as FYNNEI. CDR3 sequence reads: CASSSPPLNQPQHF. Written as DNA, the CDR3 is TGTGCCAGCAGTTCACCCCCTTTGAATCAGCCCCAGCATTTT.

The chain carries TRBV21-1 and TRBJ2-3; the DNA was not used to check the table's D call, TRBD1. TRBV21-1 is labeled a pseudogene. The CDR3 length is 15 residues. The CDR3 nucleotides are TGTGCCAGCAGCAAAGACGGGGGCTGCACAGATACGCAGTATTTT. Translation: CASSKDGGCTDTQYF.

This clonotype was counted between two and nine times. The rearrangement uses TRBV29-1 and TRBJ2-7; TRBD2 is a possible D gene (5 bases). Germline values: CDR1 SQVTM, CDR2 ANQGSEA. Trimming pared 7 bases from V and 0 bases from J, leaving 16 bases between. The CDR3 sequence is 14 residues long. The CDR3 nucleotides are TGCAGCGCCAGTAAGGGAGTCTCCTCCTACGAGCAGTACTTC. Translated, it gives CSASKGVSSYEQYF.

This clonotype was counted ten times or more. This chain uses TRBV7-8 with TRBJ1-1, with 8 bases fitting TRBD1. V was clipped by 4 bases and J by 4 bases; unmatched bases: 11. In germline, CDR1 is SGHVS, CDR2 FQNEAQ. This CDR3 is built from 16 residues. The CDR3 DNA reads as TGTGCCAGCAGCTCCGCCTCCAGACAGGGGAGCACTGAAGCTTTCTTT. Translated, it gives CASSSASRQGSTEAFF. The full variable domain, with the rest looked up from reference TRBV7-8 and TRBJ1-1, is GAGVSQSPRYKVAKRGQDVALRCDPISGHVSLFWYQQALGQGPEFLTYFQNEAQLDKSGLPSDRFFAERPEGSVSTLKIQRTQQEDSAVYLCASSSASRQGSTEAFFGQGTRLTVV.

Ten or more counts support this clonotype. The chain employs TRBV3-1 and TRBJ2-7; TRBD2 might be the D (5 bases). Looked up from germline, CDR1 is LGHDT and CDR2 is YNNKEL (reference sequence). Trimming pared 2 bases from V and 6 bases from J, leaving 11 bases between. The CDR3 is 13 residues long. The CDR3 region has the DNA TGTGCCAGCAGCCAAATACTAGGATCCGAGCAGTACTTC. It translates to CASSQILGSEQYF.

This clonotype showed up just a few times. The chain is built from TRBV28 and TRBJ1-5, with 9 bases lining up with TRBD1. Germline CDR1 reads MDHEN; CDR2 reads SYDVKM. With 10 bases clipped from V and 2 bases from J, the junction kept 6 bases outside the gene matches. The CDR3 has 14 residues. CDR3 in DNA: TGTGCCATACAGGGGGCTGGGGGCAATCAGCCCCAGCATTTT. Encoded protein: CAIQGAGGNQPQHF.

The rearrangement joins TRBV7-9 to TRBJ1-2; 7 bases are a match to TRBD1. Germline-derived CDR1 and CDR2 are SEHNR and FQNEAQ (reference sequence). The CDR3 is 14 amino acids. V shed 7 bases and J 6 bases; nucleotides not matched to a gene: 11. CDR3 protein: CASTLQGTQDGYTF. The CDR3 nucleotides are TGTGCCAGCACCCTACAGGGGACCCAGGATGGCTACACCTTC. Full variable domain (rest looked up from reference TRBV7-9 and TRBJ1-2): DTGVSQNPRHKITKRGQNVTFRCDPISEHNRLYWYRQTLGQGPEFLTYFQNEAQLEKSRLLSDRFSAERPKGSFSTLEIQRTEQGDSAMYLCASTLQGTQDGYTFGSGTRLTVV.

This CDR3 is CASSLINEQFF. CDR3 bases: TGTGCCAGCAGCTTAATAAATGAGCAGTTCTTC. The rearrangement joins TRBV7-2 to TRBJ2-1; D unresolved. Germline values: CDR1 SGHTA, CDR2 FQGNSA. The CDR3 sequence is 11 residues long. Trimming removed 2 bases at V and 7 bases at J, with 3 bases between.